What follows is one TCR beta chain and its context. As yet, its antigen is unknown. The CDR3 length is 11 residues. Germline CDR1 and CDR2: SQVTM and ANQGSEA. Between the trimmed V and J ends, which lost 7 bases and 2 bases, there was a span of 6 bases. The PCR was carried out with 60 Vbeta primers and 13 Jbeta primers. The protocol was immunoSEQ multiplex PCR, while the TCRdb copy is restricted to in-frame clones and leaves out a portion. The sample carries about 200,000 clones, more than 60% recorded once. The data were taken from a study of cytomegalovirus exposure and HLA in healthy donors. Study-wide results and limits: The investigators catalogued 150 to 200 TCR beta chains as cytomegalovirus-associated. Being productive about 90% or about 30% of the time was typical of most TCR beta V segments in an earlier analysis.

Though nominally healthy at sampling, donors likely had unrecorded immune exposures. The chain recombines TRBV29-1 with TRBJ1-3; D ambiguous. Sample: PBMCs. This clonotype was sampled from a woman between 25 and 40 years old in good health and CMV-seropositive. The CDR3 DNA reads TGCAGCGGACAAACTGGAAACACCATATATTTT. Protein product: CSGQTGNTIYF.